This entry lists 13 T cell receptor beta chains sequenced from one sample in a study of cytomegalovirus exposure and HLA in healthy donors. PCR primers comprised 60 Vbeta and 13 Jbeta primers. The assay was immunoSEQ multiplex PCR, and TCRdb's table has in-frame clones only and misses some. The profile shows approximately 140,000 clones, around 82% of them singletons. The sequencing input was PBMCs. The receptors stem from a man between 18 and 35 years old in good health and CMV-seropositive.

The chain recombines TRBV12-5 with TRBJ2-1, with 9 nucleotides matching TRBD2. Germline V CDR1 and CDR2: LGHNT, FRNRAP. With 0 bases clipped from V and 5 bases from J, the junction kept 5 bases outside the gene matches. CDR3 length: 16 residues. The CDR3 loop reads CASGLVVSGRNNEQFF. The CDR3 DNA follows: TGTGCTAGTGGTTTGGTAGTGAGCGGGAGGAACAATGAGCAGTTCTTC.

The gene calls are TRBV19 and TRBJ2-7; the D gene is possibly TRBD1 (6 bases). Trimming took 10 bases from V and 3 from J, leaving 10 bases between them. In germline, CDR1 is LNHDA, CDR2 SQIVND (reference sequence). The CDR3 covers 11 residues. This CDR3 is CANQQGYEQYF. CDR3 sequence (DNA): TGTGCCAACCAACAGGGCTACGAGCAGTACTTC.

The chain links TRBV6-5 to TRBJ2-1; a weak D match, TRBD2 (5 bases). This CDR3 contains 16 residues. Germline V CDR1 and CDR2: MNHEY, SVGAGI. V was clipped by 4 bases and J by 6 bases, with 19 bases between them. Written as DNA, the CDR3 is TGTGCCAGCAGTTCTCCGGACTTCTCCCCCGGCAATGAGCAGTTCTTC. It translates to CASSSPDFSPGNEQFF.

This chain uses TRBV28 with TRBJ2-7; a weak D match, TRBD1 (6 bases). Germline loops: CDR1 MDHEN, CDR2 SYDVKM. The V gene lost 9 bases and the J gene lost 11 bases, with 26 bases spanning the gap. The CDR3 extends over 14 amino acids. The CDR3 bases are TGTGCCAGTCGTGTAAATACAGGGCCCCGTCGGGAGTACTTC. Protein: CASRVNTGPRREYF.

V and J are TRBV7-9 and TRBJ2-3; TRBD1 matches at 10 bases. The germline CDR1 and CDR2 sequences are SEHNR and FQNEAQ (reference sequence). The CDR3 sequence is 16 residues long. With V trimmed by 5 bases and J by 3 bases, 8 bases remained unmatched. Here the CDR3 reads CASSPRTGGLTDTQYF. In DNA form, the CDR3 reads TGTGCCAGCAGCCCCCGGACAGGGGGACTAACAGATACGCAGTATTTT.

The V call is TRBV6-5, the J call TRBJ1-1, with a weak D call TRBD1 (5 bases). CDR3 length: 13 residues. CDR1 is MNHEY and CDR2 is SVGAGI in the germline V gene. Trimming pared 0 bases from V and 4 bases from J, leaving 6 bases between. The CDR3 region has the DNA TGTGCCAGCAGTTACTCGGGGGGCACTGAAGCTTTCTTT. This sequence encodes CASSYSGGTEAFF.

This clone was found a few times. The chain combines TRBV27 with TRBJ2-1; TRBD2 matches 10 bases. The CDR3 length is 15 residues. Germline CDR1 MNHEY, CDR2 SMNVEV (reference sequence). V dropped 3 bases and J dropped 7; count of bases not matched to a gene: 6. For the CDR3, the DNA is TGTGCCAGCAGTTTCACGAGCGGGAGGGTAAATGAGCAGTTCTTC. It translates to CASSFTSGRVNEQFF.

The chain links TRBV28 to TRBJ2-7; D gene unclear. V was cut by 3 bases and J by 0 bases, with 6 bases left in between. The CDR3 is made up of 13 amino acids. Germline CDR1 reads MDHEN; CDR2 reads SYDVKM. CDR3 in DNA: TGTGCCAGCAGTTTGGGCACCTCCTACGAGCAGTACTTC. This sequence encodes CASSLGTSYEQYF.

The V and J genes are TRBV5-1 and TRBJ2-2, with 10 bases identical to TRBD2. The V and J ends lost 2 bases and 7 bases, in that order; junction bases with no gene match: 5. CDR3 size: 15 residues. In germline, CDR1 is SGHRS, CDR2 YFSETQ. This chain's CDR3 is CASSFLAGADGELFF. CDR3 sequence (DNA): TGCGCCAGCAGCTTTCTAGCGGGAGCTGACGGGGAGCTGTTTTTT.

J is TRBJ1-2 and V is TRBV25-1; 9 bases are shared with TRBD1. Germline V CDR1 and CDR2: MGHDK, SYGVNS. This CDR3 region has 14 residues. Unmatched junction bases numbered 6, after V lost 6 bases and J lost 4 bases. CDR3 sequence: CASRHTGGAYGYTF. The CDR3 DNA sequence: TGTGCCAGCAGACATACAGGGGGCGCCTATGGCTACACCTTC.

This clone turned up a few times. The chain carries TRBV15 and TRBJ1-4; 8 nucleotides agree with TRBD1. The junction had 10 bases not matched to a gene; V was cut back by 0 bases and J by 7 bases. From germline, CDR1 is LNHNV and CDR2 YYDKDF (reference sequence). The CDR3 is 17 residues long. The CDR3 nucleotides read TGTGCCACCAGCAGAGAAGGGGCGGGACAGGTCGGTGAAAAACTGTTTTTT. This codes for CATSREGAGQVGEKLFF.

The chain employs TRBV6-1 and TRBJ2-5; D may be TRBD1 (5 bases). The V end was cut by 5 bases, the J end by 0 bases, with 10 bases between. Germline CDR1 is MNHNS and CDR2 is SASEGT. This CDR3 has 14 residues. The CDR3 region has the DNA TGTGCCAGCAGTCTCTCGGACAACCAAGAGACCCAGTACTTC. This encodes CASSLSDNQETQYF.

This clone came up once. The chain carries TRBV19 and TRBJ2-3; maybe TRBD1 (5 bases). V lost 1 base and J 1 base, leaving 6 bases between the germline ends. Germline assignment: CDR1 LNHDA and CDR2 SQIVND (reference sequence). This CDR3 contains 14 residues. CDR3 region: CASSIARGTDTQYF. For the CDR3, the DNA is TGTGCCAGTAGTATAGCCAGGGGCACAGATACGCAGTATTTT. The complete variable domain, with remaining parts taken from reference TRBV19 and TRBJ2-3, reads DGGITQSPKYLFRKEGQNVTLSCEQNLNHDAMYWYRQDPGQGLRLIYYSQIVNDFQKGDIAEGYSVSREKKESFPLTVTSAQKNPTAFYLCASSIARGTDTQYFGPGTRLTVL.